These 9 T cell receptor beta chains came from one sample sequenced in a study of cytomegalovirus exposure and HLA in healthy donors. 60 Vbeta and 13 Jbeta primers were used in PCR. Libraries were prepared by immunoSEQ multiplex PCR; TCRdb keeps only in-frame clonotypes and omits some of them. Of 100,000 to 150,000 clones in the sample, around 70% were seen once. Sequenced material: PBMCs. The origin of the receptors is a man between 40 and 49 years old in good health and CMV-seropositive.

The chain is built from TRBV10-1 and TRBJ1-2; TRBD1 might be the D (5 bases). Germline V gene sequence: CDR1 WNHNN, CDR2 SYGVQD (reference sequence). This CDR3 spans 16 amino acids. V lost 0 bases and J lost 3, with 14 bases in between. The CDR3 loop reads CASSESGRAGYYGYTF. The CDR3 nucleotides are TGCGCCAGCAGTGAGTCGGGCAGGGCGGGGTACTATGGCTACACCTTC.

This chain links TRBV11-2 with TRBJ2-7; 11 positions match TRBD2. After removal of 5 bases from V and 3 bases from J, the junction contained 3 bases not matched to a gene. This CDR3 has 14 amino acids. Germline V gene data show CDR1 as SGHAT and CDR2 as FQNNGV. The CDR3 sequence is CASSIGTSGYEQYF. DNA of the CDR3: TGTGCCAGCAGCATCGGGACTAGCGGCTACGAGCAGTACTTC.

The chain has TRBV7-8 and TRBJ1-1, with D perhaps TRBD1 (6 bases). Looked up from germline, CDR1 is SGHVS and CDR2 is FQNEAQ. V was clipped by 5 bases and J by 1 base, with 11 bases between them. CDR3 length: 14 residues. The DNA of the CDR3 is TGTGCCAGCAGCCATAACAGGGAGAACACTGAAGCTTTCTTT. This sequence encodes CASSHNRENTEAFF.

V and J are TRBV30 and TRBJ2-3; the D is unclear. Trimming took off 1 base at V and 6 bases at J, with 5 bases between the two ends. The CDR3 covers 11 residues. Germline V gene lookup returns CDR1 GTSNPN and CDR2 SVGIG (reference sequence). The CDR3 here is CAWSGLDTQYF. CDR3 nucleotides: TGTGCCTGGAGTGGGCTGGATACGCAGTATTTT.

This clone was counted only a few times. This sequence joins TRBV30 and TRBJ2-2; 8 bases fit TRBD2. This CDR3 spans 14 amino acids. Unmatched junction bases numbered 1, after V lost 0 bases and J lost 4 bases. Per germline, CDR1 GTSNPN and CDR2 SVGIG (reference sequence). This chain's CDR3 is CAWSVGGATGELFF. As DNA, the CDR3 is TGTGCCTGGAGTGTCGGGGGGGCCACCGGGGAGCTGTTTTTT.

The chain has TRBV19 and TRBJ1-1; tentative D call: TRBD1 (6 bases). This CDR3 contains 11 residues. Germline V gives CDR1 LNHDA, CDR2 SQIVND (reference sequence). Trimming left V 7 bases short and J 11 bases short, with 14 bases between. The chain's CDR3 is CASTWGLGAFF. In DNA, the CDR3 is TGTGCCAGTACTTGGGGGCTTGGGGCTTTCTTT.

The rearrangement links TRBV5-1 to TRBJ2-3; TRBD2 agrees at 8 bases. With V trimmed by 5 bases and J by 3 bases, 8 bases remained unmatched. From germline, CDR1 is SGHRS and CDR2 YFSETQ. The CDR3 consists of 15 residues. CDR3 sequence: CASRPLAERTDTQYF. The CDR3 DNA reads as TGCGCCAGCAGACCACTAGCGGAAAGGACAGATACGCAGTATTTT.

The chain links TRBV19 to TRBJ2-7; perhaps TRBD1 as D (6 bases). The V and J ends lost 6 bases and 4 bases respectively, with 13 bases between them. Germline V lookup: CDR1 LNHDA, CDR2 SQIVND (reference sequence). This CDR3 spans 13 amino acids. The CDR3 DNA sequence: TGTGCCAGTAGACCACAGGGAGAATACGAGCAGTACTTC. Amino acid sequence: CASRPQGEYEQYF. Looking up the rest from reference TRBV19 and TRBJ2-7 gives the full variable domain: DGGITQSPKYLFRKEGQNVTLSCEQNLNHDAMYWYRQDPGQGLRLIYYSQIVNDFQKGDIAEGYSVSREKKESFPLTVTSAQKNPTAFYLCASRPQGEYEQYFGPGTRLTVT.

Only a few counts were recorded for this clone. The chain is built from TRBV5-6 and TRBJ2-3; 9 nucleotides line up with TRBD2. V was pared by 2 bases and J by 1 base, with 11 bases of the junction left unmatched. Germline V gene lookup returns CDR1 SGHDT and CDR2 YYEEEE. The CDR3 covers 18 residues. Here the CDR3 DNA reads TGTGCCAGCAGCTTACGTTTTCGCGGGGGGGTCGGCACAGATACGCAGTATTTT. Its protein is CASSLRFRGGVGTDTQYF.